The 17 T cell receptor beta chains presented below share a single source sample, sequenced in a study of T-cell memory formation after mild COVID-19 (dated by TCRdb to the early 2020s). The library was built by means of 5' RACE. The sample was run on an Illumina NovaSeq 6000. TCRdb redid the processing of the public reads, applying fastp at Q25 and MiXCR, and retained in-frame beta chains. Duplicate CDR3 protein sequences are folded into a single record with the most common DNA and genes. This sample lists tens of thousands of distinct CDR3 sequences; roughly 25% were detected once. Under 50% of the sample rests with the top ten. The sample taken for sequencing was PBMCs or a T cell subset sorted from them (not recorded which). The receptors were sampled from a man aged 18 to 29 who had mild COVID-19 (a few samples of this study predate the infection). The sample titles of this study are shuffled in the database, so cell type and time point are left out; the donor was told from shared clones.

The table lists this clonotype with a few counts. This rearrangement joins TRBV7-2 to TRBJ2-5; D may be TRBD1 (7 bases). Trimming removed 5 bases at V and 0 bases at J, with 19 bases between. Germline V CDR1 and CDR2: SGHTA, FQGNSA. The length of the CDR3 is 17 residues. CDR3 DNA: TGTGCCAGCAGCGCGGGGACAGCCGAAATAGACCAAGAGACCCAGTACTTC. Translated, it gives CASSAGTAEIDQETQYF.

The chain recombines TRBV9 with TRBJ2-1; 11 bases map to TRBD2. The CDR3 sequence is 15 residues long. V lost 0 bases, J lost 8 bases, and 4 bases stayed unmatched. Germline V gives CDR1 SGDLS, CDR2 YYNGEE. DNA of the CDR3: TGTGCCAGCAGCGTAGAGGTAGCGGGGGGGCATGAGCAGTTCTTC. It specifies CASSVEVAGGHEQFF. The full variable domain, completed using reference TRBV9 and TRBJ2-1, is DSGVTQTPKHLITATGQRVTLRCSPRSGDLSVYWYQQSLDQGLQFLIQYYNGEERAKGNILERFSAQQFPDLHSELNLSSLELGDSALYFCASSVEVAGGHEQFFGPGTRLTVL.

A few counts support this clonotype. The chain recombines TRBV9 with TRBJ2-1; a weak D match, TRBD1 (7 bases). The V gene's germline CDR1 is SGDLS and CDR2 YYNGEE. The V end was cut by 2 bases, the J end by 10 bases, with 19 bases between. The CDR3 covers 15 residues. In DNA, the CDR3 is TGTGCCAGCAGCGTCGAGGCGGCAGGGGGAGGCGAGCAGTTCTTC. Protein sequence: CASSVEAAGGGEQFF.

A few counts support this clonotype. The rearrangement joins TRBV10-3 to TRBJ1-2; D not certain. The CDR3 contains 14 residues. With 6 bases removed from V and 5 bases from J, the gap between germline ends came to 16 bases. Germline assignment: CDR1 ENHRY and CDR2 SYGVKD. CDR3 coding DNA: TGTGCCATCAGCGAAGCGGGATTTCTTTATGGCTACACCTTC. This translates into CAISEAGFLYGYTF.

This clonotype was seen more than once but under ten times. The J gene is TRBJ2-1, the V gene TRBV4-3; 7 bases line up with TRBD1. The trim removed 5 bases at V and 3 bases at J, leaving 7 bases unmatched. In germline, CDR1 is LGHNA, CDR2 YSLEER. The CDR3 runs to 15 residues. The CDR3: CASSATQGDYNEQFF. The CDR3 DNA reads TGCGCCAGCAGCGCAACCCAGGGGGACTACAATGAGCAGTTCTTC.

J is TRBJ1-1 and V is TRBV4-1; maybe TRBD1 (5 bases). The V gene's germline CDR1 is MGHRA and CDR2 YSYEKL. The CDR3 spans 16 residues. The V and J ends lost 0 bases and 1 base respectively, with 12 bases between them. The CDR3 spells CASSQDSGGRNTEAFF. The DNA of the CDR3 is TGCGCCAGCAGCCAAGATTCTGGGGGAAGGAACACTGAAGCTTTCTTT.

This clonotype was seen at least ten times. The gene calls are TRBV11-3 and TRBJ2-5, with unresolved D. The germline V and J ends were trimmed by 2 bases and 3 bases, with 7 bases remaining between them. Per the germline V gene, CDR1 is SGHNT and CDR2 is YENEEA. The CDR3 has 13 amino acids. CDR3 in DNA: TGTGCCAGCAGCTTATCTGGGGAAGAGACCCAGTACTTC. Translated: CASSLSGEETQYF.

This clonotype was seen a few times. The chain carries TRBV7-9 and TRBJ2-3, with 9 bases lining up with TRBD1. CDR1 SEHNR and CDR2 FQNEAQ come from the germline V gene (reference sequence). The CDR3 loop spans 16 amino acids. With V trimmed by 5 bases and J by 2 bases, 8 bases remained unmatched. The CDR3 DNA reads TGTGCCAGCAGCGCACCACAGGGGGCCGCCACAGATACGCAGTATTTT. It encodes CASSAPQGAATDTQYF. Variable domain in full (rest from reference TRBV7-9 and TRBJ2-3): DTGVSQNPRHKITKRGQNVTFRCDPISEHNRLYWYRQTLGQGPEFLTYFQNEAQLEKSRLLSDRFSAERPKGSFSTLEIQRTEQGDSAMYLCASSAPQGAATDTQYFGPGTRLTVL.

This clonotype turned up a few times. The chain links TRBV6-6 to TRBJ1-1, with D unresolved. Between the trimmed V and J ends, which lost 6 bases and 1 base, there was a span of 6 bases. CDR1 is MNHNY, CDR2 SVGAGI, per germline (reference sequence). The CDR3 is 12 amino acids. The DNA for the CDR3 is TGTGCCAGCAGGAGAGGGAACACTGAAGCTTTCTTT. It specifies CASRRGNTEAFF.

This clonotype was detected only a few times. The V and J genes are TRBV5-1 and TRBJ2-1; D unresolved. This CDR3 is 12 amino acids long. The germline gives CDR1 SGHRS, CDR2 YFSETQ. V lost 1 base to trimming and J lost 10 bases, with 9 bases between them. The CDR3 region is CASSLKTTEQFF. The CDR3 DNA is TGCGCCAGCAGCTTGAAGACGACCGAGCAGTTCTTC.

V is TRBV12-3 or TRBV12-4 and J is TRBJ1-1, with D perhaps matching TRBD1 (6 bases). With 6 bases removed from V and 1 base from J, the gap between germline ends came to 18 bases. The CDR3 contains 16 residues. The DNA for the CDR3 is TGTGCCAGCAGGGAAGGACAGCCGACAGGGAACACTGAAGCTTTCTTT. Its protein product is CASREGQPTGNTEAFF.

This clonotype was recorded a few times. The CDR3 DNA is TGTGCCAGCAGGCTAGCGGGGGGGATCAATGAGCAGTTCTTC. It specifies CASRLAGGINEQFF. V usage is TRBV27 and J usage is TRBJ2-1, with 12 bases lining up with TRBD2. The junction had 3 bases not matched to a gene; V was cut back by 6 bases and J by 6 bases. CDR1 MNHEY and CDR2 SMNVEV come from the germline V gene (reference sequence). This CDR3 comprises 14 residues.

This CDR3 reads CASSQENRGGANYGYTF. In DNA, the CDR3 is TGCGCCAGCAGCCAAGAGAATCGGGGGGGTGCTAACTATGGCTACACCTTC. V gene TRBV4-1 combines with J gene TRBJ1-2, with D perhaps matching TRBD1 (5 bases). This CDR3 comprises 17 residues. Germline assignment: CDR1 MGHRA and CDR2 YSYEKL. Deletions cut 0 bases from V and 0 bases from J, with 14 bases between.

This chain links TRBV7-9 with TRBJ1-1; D gene uncertain. The V gene's germline CDR1 is SEHNR and CDR2 FQNEAQ (reference sequence). This CDR3 comprises 15 residues. V was cut by 5 bases and J by 6 bases, with 19 bases left in between. The CDR3 protein is CASSNSGRRGPEAFF. DNA of the CDR3: TGTGCCAGCAGCAACAGTGGGAGAAGAGGCCCTGAAGCTTTCTTT.

The chain links TRBV6-5 to TRBJ2-5, with TRBD2 identical over 9 bases. With 10 bases clipped from V and 3 bases from J, the junction kept 3 bases outside the gene matches. Germline values: CDR1 MNHEY, CDR2 SVGAGI. The CDR3 is made up of 12 amino acids. The CDR3 sequence: CATRLAEETQYF. CDR3 nucleotide sequence: TGTGCCACCAGACTAGCGGAAGAGACCCAGTACTTC.

J is TRBJ2-2 and V is TRBV7-9, with D perhaps matching TRBD1 or TRBD2 (5 bases each). The CDR3 is made up of 13 amino acids. Per the germline V gene, CDR1 is SEHNR and CDR2 is FQNEAQ (reference sequence). This CDR3 reads CVAPGRATGELFF. The CDR3 coding sequence is TGTGTCGCTCCGGGACGGGCCACCGGGGAGCTGTTTTTT.

The chain is built from TRBV7-8 and TRBJ2-5; D may be TRBD1 (6 bases). The CDR3 runs to 13 residues. Germline CDR1 and CDR2: SGHVS and FQNEAQ. Deletions cut 1 base from V and 4 bases from J, with 7 bases between. The CDR3 sequence: CASSLGRGETQYF. CDR3 in DNA: TGTGCCAGCAGCTTAGGCAGGGGAGAGACCCAGTACTTC.